The 17 T cell receptor beta chains in this list originate from one sample, sequenced in a study of blood T cells in healthy people across ages. Using a J-beta primer mix together with a sample-barcoded 5' primer, a second PCR was run for roughly 7 to 12 cycles. TCRdb itself ran the 5' RACE reads through MiXCR, one entry per CDR3 protein. This sample has some 940,000 distinct CDR3 sequences, with 25% to 35% found just once. The same data also went into a second study, on T cells of mothers and their children.

The specimen sequenced was blood. Receptors originate from a woman between 35 and 50 years old in good health.

This chain links TRBV7-3 with TRBJ2-5, with 16 positions matching TRBD2. The germline V gene has CDR1 SGHTA and CDR2 FQGTGA. With V trimmed by 3 bases and J by 7 bases, 8 bases remained unmatched. The CDR3 runs 17 residues. The DNA of the CDR3 is TGTGCCAGCAGCTTCGGGACTAGCGGGGGGGCAGGAGGGACCCAGTACTTC. Encoded protein: CASSFGTSGGAGGTQYF.

This clonotype was found a few times. The chain links TRBV28 to TRBJ2-7, with D perhaps TRBD1 or TRBD2 (5 bases each). This CDR3 comprises 13 residues. V gave up 8 bases and J gave up 0 bases, with 11 bases separating them. The germline V gene encodes CDR1 MDHEN and CDR2 SYDVKM. CDR3 DNA sequence: TGTGCCAGCGGGGACGGTAGCTCCTACGAGCAGTACTTC. Amino acids: CASGDGSSYEQYF.

This clonotype was seen at least ten times. The chain links TRBV5-1 to TRBJ2-7; 8 bases map to TRBD2. The germline V gene has CDR1 SGHRS and CDR2 YFSETQ. Trimming cost V 7 bases and J 3 bases; bases outside gene matches: 9. The CDR3 sequence is 14 residues long. The CDR3 DNA is TGCGCCAGCCGCCCCGGGGGGGCAGACTACGAGCAGTACTTC. Encoded protein: CASRPGGADYEQYF.

This clonotype has at least ten counts. This chain links TRBV2 with TRBJ1-2; D not certain. Between the trimmed V and J ends, which lost 7 bases and 6 bases, there was a span of 12 bases. Germline-derived CDR1 and CDR2 are SNHLY and FYNNEI. This CDR3 region has 12 residues. Here the CDR3 DNA reads TGTGCCAGCACCATGGGGTTGGATGGCTACACCTTC. Amino acid sequence: CASTMGLDGYTF.

The V call is TRBV7-2, the J call TRBJ2-3, with D uncertain. V was clipped by 3 bases and J by 1 base, with 5 bases between them. This CDR3 has 13 amino acids. Germline CDR1 SGHTA, CDR2 FQGNSA. CDR3 DNA: TGTGCCAGCAGCTTGTACCGCACAGATACGCAGTATTTT. Protein: CASSLYRTDTQYF. The full variable domain, completed using reference TRBV7-2 and TRBJ2-3, is GAGVSQSPSNKVTEKGKDVELRCDPISGHTALYWYRQSLGQGLEFLIYFQGNSAPDKSGLPSDRFSAERTGGSVSTLTIQRTQQEDSAVYLCASSLYRTDTQYFGPGTRLTVL.

Many counts were recorded for this clonotype. The CDR3 loop is CASGTTGGHDEQYF. The CDR3 DNA sequence: TGTGCCAGCGGCACGACAGGGGGCCACGACGAGCAGTACTTC. The chain uses TRBV7-2 and TRBJ2-7; TRBD1 matches at 10 bases. V shed 8 bases, J shed 5 bases, and the junction held 9 bases outside the gene matches. The CDR3 is 14 residues long. From germline, CDR1 is SGHTA and CDR2 FQGNSA.

This clonotype was counted only a few times. The CDR3 protein is CASNEPGRGFSPLHF. CDR3 DNA sequence: TGTGCCAGCAATGAACCGGGACGTGGGTTTTCACCCCTCCACTTT. The chain carries TRBV28 and TRBJ1-6; D perhaps matches TRBD1 (5 bases). CDR1 and CDR2 from the germline V gene are MDHEN and SYDVKM. V dropped 7 bases and J dropped 9 bases, with 19 bases sitting between them. The CDR3 is 15 amino acids.

The V call is TRBV12-3 or TRBV12-4, the J call TRBJ2-3; D unclear. The length of the CDR3 is 16 residues. Trimming cost V 6 bases and J 4 bases, with 20 bases left between them. Here the CDR3 DNA reads TGTGCCAGCAGCTCACGTTCAGGTTTGGTCCCAGATACGCAGTATTTT. Its protein is CASSSRSGLVPDTQYF.

This clonotype has only a few counts. J is TRBJ2-7 and V is TRBV7-9; TRBD1 matches at 8 bases. CDR3 size: 14 residues. The V and J ends lost 5 bases and 2 bases, in that order; junction bases with no gene match: 5. The germline V gene has CDR1 SEHNR and CDR2 FQNEAQ (reference sequence). The CDR3 is CASSTGQGPYEQYF. CDR3 sequence (DNA): TGTGCCAGCAGCACCGGACAGGGTCCCTACGAGCAGTACTTC.

This clonotype was detected ten times or more. The genes are TRBV12-3 or TRBV12-4 and TRBJ1-1; D remains ambiguous. The CDR3 totals 15 residues. V was shortened by 6 bases and J by 0 bases, with 14 bases between the two germline ends. The chain's CDR3 is CASSRPEGVNTEAFF. The CDR3 DNA is TGTGCCAGCAGCCGACCCGAGGGAGTGAACACTGAAGCTTTCTTT.

The J gene is TRBJ2-3, the V gene TRBV12-3 or TRBV12-4; 7 nucleotides match TRBD2. Trimming removed 7 bases from V and 5 bases from J; junction bases left unmatched: 9. The CDR3 covers 14 residues. The CDR3 region is CASTQTSPQDTQYF. The CDR3 nucleotides read TGTGCCAGCACCCAGACTAGCCCACAAGATACGCAGTATTTT.

In the case of this clonotype: Given a much more abundant clone one base away, this may be a read error. The chain uses TRBV28 and TRBJ1-1; 7 bases align to TRBD1. V lost 11 bases and J lost 1; bases outside the gene matches: 10. The CDR3 contains 14 residues. From germline, CDR1 is MDHEN and CDR2 SYDVKM. CDR3 bases: TGTGCCGGCAACCCGGGACAGCAGAACACTGAAGCTTTCTTT. Amino acids: CAGNPGQQNTEAFF. The full variable domain, in which reference TRBV28 and TRBJ1-1 provide the parts outside the CDR3, is DVKVTQSSRYLVKRTGEKVFLECVQDMDHENMFWYRQDPGLGLRLIYFSYDVKMKEKGDIPEGYSVSREKKERFSLILESASTNQTSMYLCAGNPGQQNTEAFFGQGTRLTVV.

This clonotype came up many times. The chain carries TRBV29-1 and TRBJ1-2; D is unresolved. The V end lost 2 bases, the J end lost 2 bases, and 12 bases lay between the germline ends. Per the germline V gene, CDR1 is SQVTM and CDR2 is ANQGSEA. This CDR3 has 14 residues. The CDR3 DNA sequence: TGCAGCGTTGAACCAAGGTTAGCCAACTATGGCTACACCTTC. Translated, it gives CSVEPRLANYGYTF.

This clonotype was counted between two and nine times. At one of its ends the junction is not consistent with the germline gene, which may arise from a read error. The rearrangement joins TRBV15 to TRBJ2-7; the match to TRBD1 covers 9 bases. Germline CDR1 LNHNV, CDR2 YYDKDF (reference sequence). The CDR3 runs to 15 residues. The CDR3 here is CTTSTRQGVNYEQYF. CDR3 nucleotides: TGTACCACCAGCACCAGACAGGGGGTAAACTACGAGCAGTACTTC.

The genes are TRBV11-2 and TRBJ2-3; D tentatively fits TRBD1 or TRBD2 (5 bases each). Germline V gives CDR1 SGHAT, CDR2 FQNNGV. V was trimmed by 5 bases and J by 0 bases, leaving 27 bases between them. The CDR3 is 20 residues long. The CDR3 DNA follows: TGTGCCAGCAGCCACTACTCCGGGGACCTCCACCCCTATAGCACAGATACGCAGTATTTT. It encodes CASSHYSGDLHPYSTDTQYF. Combining the CDR3 with reference TRBV11-2 and TRBJ2-3 gives the whole variable domain EAGVAQSPRYKIIEKRQSVAFWCNPISGHATLYWYQQILGQGPKLLIQFQNNGVVDDSQLPKDRFSAERLKGVDSTLKIQPAKLEDSAVYLCASSHYSGDLHPYSTDTQYFGPGTRLTVL.

Remarks on this clonotype: A much larger clone lies a single base off, so this may be a read error. This rearrangement joins TRBV6-5 to TRBJ1-2, with 8 bases lining up with TRBD1. This CDR3 spans 13 amino acids. Per the germline V gene, CDR1 is MNHEY and CDR2 is SVGAGI. The V and J ends lost 11 bases and 7 bases, in that order; junction bases with no gene match: 12. The CDR3 here is CAGGLQGASGYTF. The CDR3 bases are TGTGCCGGCGGACTTCAGGGGGCGAGTGGCTACACCTTC.

The V and J genes are TRBV9 and TRBJ2-7; the match to TRBD2 covers 10 bases. The CDR3 consists of 16 residues. Germline V CDR1 and CDR2: SGDLS, YYNGEE. V was pared by 0 bases and J by 2 bases, with 5 bases of the junction left unmatched. The DNA of the CDR3 is TGTGCCAGCAGCGTAGGGGGACTAGCGCGAACCTACGAGCAGTACTTC. Translating it yields CASSVGGLARTYEQYF.